The clone carrying this T cell receptor beta chain was picked up one time. Seattle participants joined during active infection and were tracked over time. The entry originates in a study of blood T cell repertoires in COVID-19. Looking at the study overall: Sites across the United States, Italy and Spain contributed samples from acute and convalescent COVID-19. PBMCs, B-cell-depleted T cells, or T cells provided the cDNA or gDNA that made up the material.

Trimming removed 8 bases at V and 4 bases at J, with 14 bases between. The CDR3 has 14 residues. Germline-derived CDR1 and CDR2 are MNHEY and SVGAGI. Authors' data handling: Cell counts per sample came from amplifying reference gene primers. Profiled with immunoSEQ multiplex PCR; TCRdb holds only in-frame clones, not every one. That table furnishes V, J and clone size, whereas the DNA furnished D and trimming. The table lists about 130,000 clones, around 82% of them singletons, with about a sixth in the top ten. Sequencing was performed on peripheral blood. The receptor was isolated from a man between 25 and 39 years old with COVID-19, enrolled during active disease. V is TRBV6-5 and J is TRBJ2-2; no definite D call. The CDR3 protein is CASSIPPSTGELFF. CDR3 nucleotide sequence: TGTGCCAGCTCCATTCCCCCGAGCACCGGGGAGCTGTTTTTT.